This T cell receptor beta chain comes out of a study of tumor and adjacent non-tumor tissue in lung cancer. The study, taken as a whole, reports: Higher tumor TCR diversity was associated with shorter survival. Significantly higher TCR diversity was found in tumor than normal lung.

A modified ARM-PCR protocol with three rounds of nested PCR amplified TCRbeta. Each CDR3 protein gets one entry after TCRdb re-called the multiplex PCR reads with MiXCR. Found here are 90,000 to 110,000 distinct CDR3 sequences, approximately 82% of them singletons; the top ten hold more than 35%. Germline V gene data show CDR1 as SGHVS and CDR2 as FQNEAQ. The CDR3 runs to 14 residues. V gave up 0 bases and J gave up 4 bases, with 9 bases separating them. This clonotype was counted many times. The antigen is unknown. No cell sorting was done before RNA was extracted from the tissue. The source of this sequence is a woman aged 60 to 75 with non-small cell lung cancer. The sample taken for sequencing was lung tumor tissue. This chain links TRBV7-8 with TRBJ1-2, with D uncertain. The CDR3 nucleotides are TGTGCCAGCAGCTTAGCGTTACCCAGCTATGGCTACACCTTC. Residues: CASSLALPSYGYTF.